In this sample, the clone carrying this T cell receptor beta chain turned up many times. No antigen is known for it. The sample belongs to a study of regulatory T cells in long-lasting Graves disease. Study findings and constraints: There were preferences for TRBV28, TRBJ1-2 and TRBJ2-5 in persistent disease. Accuracy might have suffered from few samples.

Relying on iRepertoire HTBI primers and Arm-PCR of CDR3 regions, the team built TCR beta libraries. TCRdb itself ran the multiplex PCR reads through MiXCR, one entry per CDR3 protein. There are roughly 400,000 distinct CDR3 sequences in the sample; 21% occur only once, and about 13% lies in the top ten. The V gene end was trimmed by 2 bases and the J gene end by 2 bases; junction bases not matched to a gene: 7. CDR1 and CDR2 from the germline V gene are ENHRY and SYGVKD. The CDR3 runs 16 residues. Indicated time point: persistent/refractory GD, antithyroid drugs over 5 years with positive TRAb. Generation of the TCR library employed RNA extracted from PBMCs.

This sample comprised peripheral blood mononuclear cells (PBMCs), obtained when the disease was refractory, from a patient treated with antithyroid drugs. The receptor comes from a female donor with Graves disease. The chain combines TRBV10-3 with TRBJ2-5; 8 positions agree with TRBD1. The CDR3 DNA sequence: TGTGCCATCAGTGAGCCGACTAACAGGGGGCAAGAGACCCAGTACTTC. This encodes CAISEPTNRGQETQYF.